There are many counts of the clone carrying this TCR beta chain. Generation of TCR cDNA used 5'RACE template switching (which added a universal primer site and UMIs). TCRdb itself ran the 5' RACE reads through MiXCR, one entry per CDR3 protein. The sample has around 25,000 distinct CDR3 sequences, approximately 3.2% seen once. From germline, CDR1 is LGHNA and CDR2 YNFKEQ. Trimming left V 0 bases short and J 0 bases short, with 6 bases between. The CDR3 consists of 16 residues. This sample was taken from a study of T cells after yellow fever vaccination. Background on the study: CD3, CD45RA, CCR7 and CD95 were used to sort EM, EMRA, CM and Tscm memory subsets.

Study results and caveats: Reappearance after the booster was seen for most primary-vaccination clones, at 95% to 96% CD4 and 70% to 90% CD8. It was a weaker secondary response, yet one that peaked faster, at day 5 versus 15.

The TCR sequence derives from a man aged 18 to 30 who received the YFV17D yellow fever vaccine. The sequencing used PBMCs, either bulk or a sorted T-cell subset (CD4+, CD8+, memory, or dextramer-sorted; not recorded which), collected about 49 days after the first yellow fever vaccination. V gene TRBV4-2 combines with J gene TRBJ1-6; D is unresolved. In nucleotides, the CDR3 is TGTGCCAGCAGCCAAGATATCGGCTCCTATAATTCACCCCTCCACTTT. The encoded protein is CASSQDIGSYNSPLHF.